Shown below are 8 T cell receptor beta chains from a single sample sequenced in a study of beta chain features in type 1 diabetes. cDNA synthesis used the whole RNA isolate, giving expressed TCRB sequences. Sequencing was performed with immunoSEQ multiplex PCR; in TCRdb, only in-frame clones are kept and a portion is missing. The sample yields approximately 330,000 clones, roughly 11% seen once. Sequencing was done on a sample of naive CD4+ T cells from blood. The receptors here all came from a woman aged 25 to 39 in good health.

This clone was picked up a small number of times. This sequence joins TRBV6-6 and TRBJ2-3; 8 bases agree with TRBD2. V was clipped by 1 base and J by 2 bases; unmatched bases: 5. Germline values: CDR1 MNHNY, CDR2 SVGAGI (reference sequence). The CDR3 spans 16 residues. CDR3 sequence reads: CASSYYSGAATDTQYF. CDR3 coding DNA: TGTGCCAGCAGTTACTATAGCGGGGCGGCCACAGATACGCAGTATTTT.

The CDR3: CAWSVDRASGGSYNEQFF. The CDR3, as DNA: TGTGCCTGGAGTGTAGACAGGGCTAGCGGGGGCTCCTACAATGAGCAGTTCTTC. The V call is TRBV30, the J call TRBJ2-1; 10 bases align to TRBD2. CDR3 length: 18 residues. In germline, CDR1 is GTSNPN, CDR2 SVGIG (reference sequence). With V trimmed by 0 bases and J by 0 bases, 8 bases remained unmatched.

There are a few counts of this clone. The chain couples TRBV29-1 to TRBJ2-7, with a tentative D call TRBD1 (6 bases). Looked up from germline, CDR1 is SQVTM and CDR2 is ANQGSEA. V lost 4 bases to trimming and J lost 1 base, with 14 bases between them. The CDR3 sequence is 14 residues long. The CDR3 protein is CSVANRTVSYEQYF. The CDR3 region has the DNA TGCAGCGTTGCGAACAGGACAGTATCCTACGAGCAGTACTTC.

The V gene is TRBV5-1, the J gene TRBJ2-7, with 9 bases identical to TRBD2. Germline-derived CDR1 and CDR2 are SGHRS and YFSETQ. V shed 0 bases and J 2 bases; nucleotides not matched to a gene: 6. The CDR3 contains 16 residues. The CDR3 is CASSLALAGSTYEQYF. CDR3 nucleotides: TGCGCCAGCAGCTTGGCGCTAGCGGGAAGCACCTACGAGCAGTACTTC. Full variable domain (remainder filled in from reference TRBV5-1 and TRBJ2-7): KAGVTQTPRYLIKTRGQQVTLSCSPISGHRSVSWYQQTPGQGLQFLFEYFSETQRNKGNFPGRFSGRQFSNSRSEMNVSTLELGDSALYLCASSLALAGSTYEQYFGPGTRLTVT.

This clone was counted only a few times. This chain joins TRBV9 and TRBJ2-5, with a tentative D call TRBD2 (6 bases). V shed 1 base and J shed 5 bases, with 12 bases lying between them. The CDR3 totals 14 residues. CDR1 and CDR2 from the germline V gene are SGDLS and YYNGEE. This chain's CDR3 is CASSVTSLVETQYF. In nucleotides, the CDR3 is TGTGCCAGCAGCGTAACTAGCTTGGTGGAGACCCAGTACTTC.

This clone was detected a few times. The V call is TRBV29-1, the J call TRBJ2-2, with TRBD2 matching 7 bases. The length of the CDR3 is 14 residues. CDR1 and CDR2 (germline): SQVTM, ANQGSEA. The V and J ends lost 7 bases and 1 base, in that order; junction bases with no gene match: 6. The CDR3 nucleotides read TGCAGCGCCGGGGAGGGCCTGAACACCGGGGAGCTGTTTTTT. This encodes CSAGEGLNTGELFF.

The CDR3 region is CASSLRQGLAYEQYF. CDR3 DNA sequence: TGTGCCAGCAGCTTACGACAGGGCCTGGCCTACGAGCAGTACTTC. The chain couples TRBV7-3 to TRBJ2-7; 7 bases match TRBD1. The germline V gene has CDR1 SGHTA and CDR2 FQGTGA. The CDR3 has 15 residues. Trimming took 2 bases from V and 2 from J; bases not matched to a gene: 6.

This clone appeared a few times. The chain employs TRBV11-2 and TRBJ2-1, with 11 bases matching TRBD2. After removal of 6 bases from V and 6 bases from J, the junction contained 7 bases not matched to a gene. Germline V gene data show CDR1 as SGHAT and CDR2 as FQNNGV. The CDR3 is made up of 15 amino acids. The CDR3 loop is CASRLAGEALNEQFF. CDR3 coding DNA: TGTGCCAGCAGACTAGCGGGAGAAGCACTCAATGAGCAGTTCTTC. Full variable domain (missing parts from reference TRBV11-2 and TRBJ2-1): EAGVAQSPRYKIIEKRQSVAFWCNPISGHATLYWYQQILGQGPKLLIQFQNNGVVDDSQLPKDRFSAERLKGVDSTLKIQPAKLEDSAVYLCASRLAGEALNEQFFGPGTRLTVL.